This entry describes one T cell receptor (beta chain). This sample was taken from a study of shared clonotypes between healthy human individuals. Cells designated naive CD8 were CD45RO-negative and were positively selected for CCR7, with terminally differentiated effector memory CD45RA+ cells excluded. The germline CDR1 and CDR2 sequences are MGHRA and YSYEKL. The V gene end was trimmed by 4 bases and the J gene end by 2 bases; junction bases not matched to a gene: 10. The CDR3 length is 17 residues. Sequencing used immunoSEQ multiplex PCR; TCRdb keeps in-frame clones, though not all of them. Among nearly 2 million clones, about 95% were seen once, and the ten largest hold around 1.2%.

The chain links TRBV4-1 to TRBJ1-5, with TRBD1 identical over 8 bases. The receptor was isolated from a man aged 18 to 30 in good health. Sequenced: naive CD8+ T cells sorted from blood. The DNA of the CDR3 is TGCGCCAGCAGCCCCTTGGGGGCAGGGGGCGGCAATCAGCCCCAGCATTTT. Amino acids: CASSPLGAGGGNQPQHF.